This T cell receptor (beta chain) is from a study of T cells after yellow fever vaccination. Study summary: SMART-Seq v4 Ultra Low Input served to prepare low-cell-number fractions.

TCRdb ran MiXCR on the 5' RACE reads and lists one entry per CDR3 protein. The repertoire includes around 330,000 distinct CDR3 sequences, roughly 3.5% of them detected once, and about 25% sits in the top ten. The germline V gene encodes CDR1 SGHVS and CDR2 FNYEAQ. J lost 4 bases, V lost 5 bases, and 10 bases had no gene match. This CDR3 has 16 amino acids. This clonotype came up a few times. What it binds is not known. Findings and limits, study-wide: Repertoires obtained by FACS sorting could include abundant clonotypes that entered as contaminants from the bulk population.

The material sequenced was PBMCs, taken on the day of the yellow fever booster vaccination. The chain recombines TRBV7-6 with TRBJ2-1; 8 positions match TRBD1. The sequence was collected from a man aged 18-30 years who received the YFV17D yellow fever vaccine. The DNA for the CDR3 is TGTGCCAGCAGCCAGGAGGTGGGACAGGCTTACAATGAGCAGTTCTTC. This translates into CASSQEVGQAYNEQFF. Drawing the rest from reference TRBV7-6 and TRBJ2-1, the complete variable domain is GAGVSQSPRYKVTKRGQDVALRCDPISGHVSLYWYRQALGQGPEFLTYFNYEAQQDKSGLPNDRFSAERPEGSISTLTIQRTEQRDSAMYRCASSQEVGQAYNEQFFGPGTRLTVL.